The source of this T cell receptor beta chain is a study of neoadjuvant nivolumab and ipilimumab in lung cancer. On this clone itself: Its antigen remains unidentified.

V gave up 6 bases and J gave up 5 bases; unmatched junction bases: 9. The CDR3 runs 14 residues. Germline CDR1 reads LNHDA; CDR2 reads SQIVND (reference sequence). General observations from the study: Blood richness before therapy tracked richness in tumors resected after neoadjuvant therapy.

The protocol was immunoSEQ multiplex PCR, while the TCRdb copy is restricted to in-frame clones and leaves out a portion. The repertoire holds under 4,500 clones, with 75% as singletons. Sequencing used peripheral blood, obtained after neoadjuvant nivolumab, alone or with ipilimumab, at or shortly before surgery. The origin of this receptor is an adult with non-small cell lung cancer. The chain couples TRBV19 to TRBJ2-7, with 8 nucleotides matching TRBD1. CDR3 coding DNA: TGTGCCAGTAGGGGTTCCGGACAGGGAGACGAGCAGTACTTC. As protein: CASRGSGQGDEQYF.